Listed here is a single T cell receptor beta chain. Its antigen is as yet unknown. With 3 bases removed from V and 6 bases from J, the gap between germline ends came to 9 bases. The CDR3 covers 13 residues. The germline CDR1 and CDR2 sequences are SGHAT and FQNNGV. This record comes from a study of identifying expanded T cells in peripheral blood. Findings and caveats of the study: Differentially abundant clones: 1 to 1.5 between replicates, 15 to 17 at around 14 days, under 25 at four. Clone count variance between roughly two-week samples rose with total template count.

TCRdb's table, derived via immunoSEQ multiplex PCR, lists solely in-frame clones and lacks some. The sample has roughly 82,000 clones, approximately 84% seen once. Collection occurred without any documented infections or immune events in donors. This TCR was sampled from a person aged 18-69 years in good health. Sequencing used blood. V is TRBV11-2 and J is TRBJ1-5; D not resolved. CDR3 sequence (DNA): TGTGCCAGCAGCTTGAATGGAGGTCAGCCCCAGCATTTT. Translating it yields CASSLNGGQPQHF.